This TCR beta chain was retrieved from a study of shared clonotypes between healthy human individuals. Study observations and caveats: Sequencing depth was expected to affect clonotype sharing among donors.

Evenly divided among several immunoSEQ plates was the genomic DNA of each subset. Profiling relied on immunoSEQ multiplex PCR, and the TCRdb table lists in-frame clones only, not all of them. This sample has a few hundred thousand clones; around 78% occur once, and the top ten carry 12%. This clone was counted between two and nine times. Its antigen is unknown. Healthy HIV-negative adults without recent acute infections or vaccinations served as donors. Sequencing used PBMCs. The source is a woman in her 40s in good health. Some clones in this sample may be carry-over from other donors' samples.

The CDR3: CASSEQALVGFF. Here the CDR3 DNA reads TGTGCCAGCAGTGAACAGGCCCTCGTGGGGTTCTTC. The chain joins TRBV2 to TRBJ2-1; D unclear. Germline V lookup: CDR1 SNHLY, CDR2 FYNNEI. The CDR3 length is 12 residues. Trimming pared 2 bases from V and 15 bases from J, leaving 14 bases between.